This T cell receptor beta chain was profiled in a study of blood T cell repertoires in COVID-19 (dated by TCRdb to the early 2020s). Broadly, across the study: Samples covering the acute and convalescent phases of COVID-19 were provided by collaborators in the United States, Italy and Spain. The material from the prospective study consisted of cDNA or gDNA derived from T cells, B-cell-depleted T cells, or PBMCs. The dataset comprised deeply sampled blood TCRbeta repertoires from subjects exposed to, actively infected with, or recovered from COVID-19. The repertoires were released in a freely available public database meant as a resource for research on the immune response to SARS-CoV-2. The samples were drawn from two sources: the first 160 participants of the ongoing ImmuneRACE study, and 1,254 subjects contributed by 6 global collaborators. Nearly every sample came with metadata listing a de-identified subject ID, COVID-19 status, age in years and sex. Where available, HLA class I and class II types were taken from metadata supplied by the sample provider and were not determined by assay-based typing.

Spanning cysteine to phenylalanine, the CDR3 consists of 16 amino acids. Only CDR3 DNA remains: 48 bases, in frame from the first base. Taken from the germline V gene, the CDR1 and CDR2 loops are SGDLS and YYNGEE. V and J are trimmed by 0 bases and 10 bases, and the gene matches miss 10 bases of the junction. Enrolling through a virtual design, the prospective study's participants ranged in age from roughly 18 to 95 years and lived across around 25 United States geographic areas. Cohort assignment in the prospective study relied on participant-reported clinical history from a screening survey and a study questionnaire. In the prospective study, mobile phlebotomists collected whole blood, serum and a nasopharyngeal or oropharyngeal swab from each participant. Over an approximately 2-month period, participants in the prospective study had the option of providing additional blood draws and questionnaires. Blood samples from the prospective study were shipped frozen or at room temperature prior to DNA extraction.

General conclusions and limits of the study: The amount of clinical and demographic metadata varied by source and participant and was provided uncurated.

About this clone itself: Its recognized antigen is unknown. The sample holds no much larger clone one base away, and base qualities are not on file.

TCRbeta CDR3 regions were amplified from genomic DNA using the immunoSEQ Assay, a bias-controlled multiplex PCR. Per the authors' processing: The number of nucleated cells in each sample was estimated by amplification of reference gene primers within the assay. Sequence reads were collapsed and filtered to measure the absolute abundance of every unique TCRbeta CDR3 rearrangement. For each sample, productive Simpson clonality was calculated as the square root of Simpson's diversity index across productive rearrangements. Not all clones reach the TCRdb copy of this immuneACCESS table, which keeps in-frame sequences only. Checked studies attribute under half of the gap to unresolved V genes and leave the rest unexplained. The V and J calls and the clone size are those of that table, but D and trimming were determined from the DNA. This sample holds 380,000 or so clones; over 75% were observed only once. Of the sample, over 0.9% falls within the top ten clones.

This sequence uses TRBV9 and TRBJ1-6, with 7 middle bases fitting TRBD1. This receptor was obtained from a woman in her thirties with acute COVID-19. Sequenced sample: PBMCs or T cells enriched from blood (not recorded which). DNA sequence: TGTGCCAGCAGCGTAGACGGAGGGGGCTTCGACTCACCCCTCCACTTT. It specifies CASSVDGGGFDSPLHF.